Below are 27 T cell receptor beta chains sequenced from a single sample in a study of blood T cell repertoires in COVID-19 (dated by TCRdb to the early 2020s). Receptor amplification or capture employed the immunoSEQ multiplex PCR assay. TCRdb provides this immuneACCESS table in a form limited to in-frame rearrangements. Some clones are lacking; in checked studies, under half of them reflect an unresolved V gene, and why the rest are absent is not known. In all, the sample holds about 200,000 clones, and over 75% of those were seen once. The ten largest clones add up to approximately 0.56% of the sample. The sequencing input was peripheral blood. These TCRs come from a man aged 50-59 years with acute or convalescent COVID-19.

This sequence joins TRBV13 and TRBJ1-5, with D unresolved. The CDR3 loop spans 12 amino acids. Germline V gives CDR1 PRHDT, CDR2 FYEKMQ (reference sequence). The V and J ends lost 5 bases and 7 bases respectively, with 9 bases between them. In DNA form, the CDR3 reads TGTGCCAGCAGCACTGCGGGACAGCCCCAGCATTTT. This sequence encodes CASSTAGQPQHF.

CDR3 loop: CASTGLGTRETQYF. CDR3 nucleotides: TGTGCCAGCACCGGTTTGGGCACAAGAGAGACCCAGTACTTC. The chain carries TRBV6-5 and TRBJ2-5; no reliable D call. The V gene lost 7 bases and the J gene lost 4 bases, with 16 bases spanning the gap. The germline gives CDR1 MNHEY, CDR2 SVGAGI. This CDR3 is 14 amino acids long.

The chain carries TRBV10-3 and TRBJ2-3; TRBD2 matches 11 bases. Germline V CDR1 and CDR2: ENHRY, SYGVKD. The CDR3 contains 15 residues. V lost 7 bases and J lost 0; bases outside the gene matches: 3. For the CDR3, the DNA is TGTGCCATCAAAAGGACTAGCGGGAGCACAGATACGCAGTATTTT. Translating gives CAIKRTSGSTDTQYF.

This chain joins TRBV3-1 (or the pseudogene TRBV3-2) and TRBJ1-3; 7 bases align to TRBD1. This CDR3 spans 13 amino acids. After removal of 3 bases from V and 4 bases from J, the junction contained 0 bases not matched to a gene. CDR1 and CDR2 (germline): LGHDT, YNNKEL (reference sequence). The CDR3 DNA reads as TGTGCCAGCAGCCAGGACAGGGGAAACACCATATATTTT. It encodes CASSQDRGNTIYF.

The chain couples TRBV3-1 (or the pseudogene TRBV3-2) to TRBJ1-4; possible D gene TRBD1, 5 bases. CDR3 length equals 15 residues. CDR1 and CDR2 (germline): LGHDT, YNNKEL (reference sequence). Deletions cut 2 bases from V and 3 bases from J, with 10 bases between. The CDR3 DNA sequence: TGTGCCAGCAGCCAACGGGGGTCGGCTAATGAAAAACTGTTTTTT. This codes for CASSQRGSANEKLFF.

The CDR3 protein is CASRPSGGVTEAFF. DNA for the CDR3: TGTGCCAGCAGACCCTCGGGGGGCGTAACTGAAGCTTTCTTT. The chain links TRBV28 to TRBJ1-1, with a weak D call TRBD1 (6 bases). Germline loops: CDR1 MDHEN, CDR2 SYDVKM. The CDR3 spans 14 residues. Trimming took off 6 bases at V and 5 bases at J, with 16 bases between the two ends.

This clone has just one count. V gene TRBV27 combines with J gene TRBJ2-7; 12 bases match TRBD2. Losses at the gene ends were 4 bases for V and 2 bases for J; bases not matched to a gene: 3. CDR3 length: 15 residues. The germline V gene has CDR1 MNHEY and CDR2 SMNVEV (reference sequence). The CDR3 here is CASSSLAGGPYEQYF. As DNA, the CDR3 is TGTGCCAGCAGTTCTCTAGCGGGAGGGCCCTACGAGCAGTACTTC.

This rearrangement joins TRBV5-6 to TRBJ2-2; D not certain. V dropped 0 bases and J dropped 3 bases, with 12 bases sitting between them. The CDR3 loop spans 16 amino acids. Germline loops: CDR1 SGHDT, CDR2 YYEEEE. The DNA of the CDR3 is TGTGCCAGCAGCTTGGGTCTCGGGTGGGACACCGGGGAGCTGTTTTTT. Its translation: CASSLGLGWDTGELFF.

J is TRBJ2-3 and V is TRBV28; D might be TRBD1 (5 bases). The CDR3 extends over 16 amino acids. V gave up 2 bases and J gave up 4 bases, with 16 bases separating them. Germline V CDR1 and CDR2: MDHEN, SYDVKM. CDR3 in DNA: TGTGCCAGCAGTTTAAAGGGGCAGGGTCCCGCAGATACGCAGTATTTT. Protein: CASSLKGQGPADTQYF.

DNA for the CDR3: TGTGCCAGCAGCCCAGGGACTAGCGGAAACAATGAGCAGTTCTTC. This codes for CASSPGTSGNNEQFF. This chain links TRBV5-4 with TRBJ2-1; 11 nucleotides line up with TRBD2. Germline V gene lookup returns CDR1 SGHNT and CDR2 YYREEE (reference sequence). The V and J ends lost 4 bases and 5 bases, in that order; junction bases with no gene match: 5. This CDR3 spans 15 amino acids.

The rearrangement uses TRBV28 and TRBJ2-2; 8 bases align to TRBD2. Germline-derived CDR1 and CDR2 are MDHEN and SYDVKM. The length of the CDR3 is 14 residues. The J segment lost 4 bases and the V segment lost 2 bases, leaving 0 bases of the junction unmatched. The CDR3 reads CASSLAGGTGELFF. The CDR3 DNA is TGTGCCAGCAGTTTAGCGGGGGGCACCGGGGAGCTGTTTTTT.

The chain employs TRBV30 and TRBJ2-5; no reliable D call. V was trimmed by 2 bases and J by 5 bases, leaving 12 bases between them. The CDR3 runs to 13 residues. CDR1 is GTSNPN and CDR2 is SVGIG in the germline V gene (reference sequence). CDR3 region: CAWSREISETQYF. The CDR3 DNA reads TGTGCCTGGAGTCGCGAGATTAGTGAGACCCAGTACTTC.

The rearrangement links TRBV5-4 to TRBJ1-2, with a tentative D call TRBD1 (5 bases). The CDR3 spans 15 residues. Germline CDR1 and CDR2: SGHNT and YYREEE (reference sequence). The germline V and J ends were trimmed by 2 bases and 0 bases, with 11 bases remaining between them. The CDR3 nucleotides are TGTGCCAGCAGCTTCGGACACCGCACTAACTATGGCTACACCTTC. Translating gives CASSFGHRTNYGYTF.

V and J are TRBV6-1 and TRBJ1-5; weak D call: TRBD1 (6 bases). CDR3 length equals 15 residues. Germline CDR1 MNHNS, CDR2 SASEGT. Trimming cost V 3 bases and J 2 bases, with 11 bases left between them. CDR3 sequence (DNA): TGTGCCAGCAGTGAGGGACACCGACGCAATCAGCCCCAGCATTTT. This encodes CASSEGHRRNQPQHF.

V gene TRBV19 combines with J gene TRBJ1-1; D call uncertain. The length of the CDR3 is 13 residues. The germline V gene encodes CDR1 LNHDA and CDR2 SQIVND (reference sequence). Trimming pared 6 bases from V and 1 base from J, leaving 9 bases between. The chain's CDR3 is CASSRLENTEAFF. CDR3 in DNA: TGTGCCAGTAGCCGACTGGAGAACACTGAAGCTTTCTTT.

V gene TRBV6-5 combines with J gene TRBJ2-1, with 9 nucleotides matching TRBD2. Germline V gene lookup returns CDR1 MNHEY and CDR2 SVGAGI. The CDR3 is 14 residues long. V lost 6 bases and J lost 10; bases outside the gene matches: 10. The CDR3 loop is CASRAGTSFDEQFF. CDR3 nucleotide sequence: TGTGCCAGCAGAGCCGGGACTAGCTTTGACGAGCAGTTCTTC.

The chain couples TRBV9 to TRBJ1-4; perhaps TRBD1 as D (6 bases). This CDR3 region has 15 residues. V dropped 1 base and J dropped 7 bases, with 14 bases sitting between them. Germline V gives CDR1 SGDLS, CDR2 YYNGEE. The DNA of the CDR3 is TGTGCCAGCAGCGTAACAGGGAGGGAGGGTGAAAAACTGTTTTTT. Its protein is CASSVTGREGEKLFF.

V and J are TRBV28 and TRBJ2-7; D may be TRBD2 (5 bases). Trimming removed 4 bases at V and 4 bases at J, with 14 bases between. The length of the CDR3 is 14 residues. Germline V gives CDR1 MDHEN, CDR2 SYDVKM. The CDR3 is CASSSHQGSYEQYV. The CDR3 DNA reads TGTGCCAGCAGTTCCCACCAAGGGAGTTACGAGCAGTACGTC.

This chain connects TRBV18 to TRBJ2-7, with 7 nucleotides matching TRBD1. J gave up 2 bases and V 3 bases, and 13 bases lay outside the gene matches. The CDR3 extends over 17 amino acids. Per the germline V gene, CDR1 is KGHSH and CDR2 is LQKENI. The DNA for the CDR3 is TGTGCCAGCTCACCGAAACAGGGGCTTCGAGGGGCCTACGAGCAGTACTTC. It yields the protein CASSPKQGLRGAYEQYF.

The V and J genes are TRBV4-1 and TRBJ1-1; no reliable D call. The CDR3 sequence is 15 residues long. Germline values: CDR1 MGHRA, CDR2 YSYEKL. The V end was cut by 0 bases, the J end by 11 bases, with 19 bases between. CDR3 amino acids: CASSQDRAVSTRAFF. Here the CDR3 DNA reads TGCGCCAGCAGCCAAGATCGCGCGGTTTCCACACGGGCTTTCTTT.

The V call is TRBV11-2, the J call TRBJ2-1; 10 bases are shared with TRBD2. Germline V CDR1 and CDR2: SGHAT, FQNNGV. The CDR3 runs to 17 residues. V gave up 3 bases and J gave up 2 bases; unmatched junction bases: 7. In DNA, the CDR3 is TGTGCCAGCAGCTTGTTCACTAGCGGGGCCCCCTACAATGAGCAGTTCTTC. Protein: CASSLFTSGAPYNEQFF.

The CDR3 DNA follows: TGTGCCAGCAGCTCCCGAGCGTCACTAGATGGAGGGAATGAGCAGTTCTTC. Its translation is CASSSRASLDGGNEQFF. The V gene is TRBV7-2, the J gene TRBJ2-1; a weak D match, TRBD2 (6 bases). This CDR3 has 17 residues. Germline V CDR1 and CDR2: SGHTA, FQGNSA. With 4 bases removed from V and 7 bases from J, the gap between germline ends came to 23 bases.

The chain is built from TRBV23-1 and TRBJ1-2, with no clear D. TRBV23-1 qualifies as an ORF whose function is uncertain. This CDR3 is 16 amino acids long. Trimming took 0 bases from V and 4 from J, leaving 15 bases between them. This CDR3 is CASSQSQTVETYGYTF. The CDR3 coding sequence is TGCGCCAGCAGTCAATCTCAAACAGTTGAGACCTATGGCTACACCTTC.

The chain combines TRBV7-9 with TRBJ2-1, with D perhaps TRBD2 (6 bases). The CDR3 consists of 15 residues. The V end was cut by 3 bases, the J end by 2 bases, with 11 bases between. Per the germline V gene, CDR1 is SEHNR and CDR2 is FQNEAQ (reference sequence). The CDR3 sequence is CASSLTGGTYNEQFF. DNA of the CDR3: TGTGCCAGCAGCTTGACCGGGGGAACCTACAATGAGCAGTTCTTC.

The chain employs TRBV12-3 or TRBV12-4 and TRBJ2-5, with D unresolved. The length of the CDR3 is 13 residues. Between the trimmed V and J ends, which lost 1 base and 2 bases, there was a span of 5 bases. The CDR3 protein is CASSLDRQETQYF. CDR3 coding DNA: TGTGCCAGCAGTTTAGACAGACAAGAGACCCAGTACTTC.

CDR3 sequence (DNA): TGTGCCAGCGCGGACAGGGGGCGAGAGACCCAGTACTTC. The encoded protein is CASADRGRETQYF. J is TRBJ2-5 and V is TRBV19; 11 positions match TRBD1. Per the germline V gene, CDR1 is LNHDA and CDR2 is SQIVND (reference sequence). With 9 bases clipped from V and 4 bases from J, the junction kept 4 bases outside the gene matches. This CDR3 has 13 amino acids.

This clone has only a few counts. V is TRBV19 and J is TRBJ1-5, with TRBD1 matching over 8 bases. V lost 5 bases, J lost 2 bases, and 5 bases stayed unmatched. Germline V CDR1 and CDR2: LNHDA, SQIVND (reference sequence). This CDR3 contains 15 residues. The CDR3 DNA reads as TGTGCCAGTAGTCGACAGGGGTCGGGCAATCAGCCCCAGCATTTT. The encoded protein is CASSRQGSGNQPQHF. The entire variable domain, with the rest obtained from reference TRBV19 and TRBJ1-5, is as follows: DGGITQSPKYLFRKEGQNVTLSCEQNLNHDAMYWYRQDPGQGLRLIYYSQIVNDFQKGDIAEGYSVSREKKESFPLTVTSAQKNPTAFYLCASSRQGSGNQPQHFGDGTRLSIL.